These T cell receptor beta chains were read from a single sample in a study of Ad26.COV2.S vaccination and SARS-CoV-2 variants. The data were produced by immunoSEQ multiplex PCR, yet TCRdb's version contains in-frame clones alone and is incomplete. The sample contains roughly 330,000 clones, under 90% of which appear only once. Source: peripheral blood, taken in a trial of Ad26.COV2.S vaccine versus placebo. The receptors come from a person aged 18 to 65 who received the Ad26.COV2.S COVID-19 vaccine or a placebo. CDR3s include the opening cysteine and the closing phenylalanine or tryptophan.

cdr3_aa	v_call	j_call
CASSRGALNTEAFF	TRBV19	TRBJ1-1
CASSLGSRQRSSYEQYF	TRBV7-9	TRBJ2-7
CASSHGQGVSSPLHF	TRBV14	TRBJ1-6
CASSRISPLGVTEAFF	TRBV7-6	TRBJ1-1
CASSTLLGDLGGYTF	TRBV27	TRBJ1-2
CASRFLAERTDTQYF	TRBV7-8	TRBJ2-3
CASSSWGEYSNQPQHF	TRBV5-6	TRBJ1-5
CASSTGGSIETQYF	TRBV25-1	TRBJ2-5
CASLGQGYPRPSGNTIYF	TRBV10-1	TRBJ1-3
CASSIVLLPGQTYGYTF	TRBV19	TRBJ1-2
CASSWQNNEKLFF	TRBV5-4	TRBJ1-4
CAVGGPLDEQFF	TRBV12-3/TRBV12-4	TRBJ2-1
CASSPETGTTLEGYTF	TRBV6-2/TRBV6-3	TRBJ1-2
CASSQDLVETMGYTF	TRBV3-1/TRBV3-2	TRBJ1-2
CASNPLREVGTEAFF	TRBV6-2/TRBV6-3	TRBJ1-1
CASSSQWPNTEAFF	TRBV11-2	TRBJ1-1
CASSQAGGRNEQFF	TRBV4-3	TRBJ2-1
CASSIPDRPGSPLHF	TRBV6-5	TRBJ1-6
CASSPKGHRDSQKNEQFF	TRBV18	TRBJ2-1
CASSLAGGPPDTQYF	TRBV7-6	TRBJ2-3
CASSVYGGVGTPPERTF	TRBV2	TRBJ1-2
CASSPGTWGGSSYNEQFF	TRBV18	TRBJ2-1
CASSTTNYGYTF	TRBV5-5	TRBJ1-2
CASRATDRALGKLFF	TRBV3-1/TRBV3-2	TRBJ1-4
CATPRAGGTNTGELFF	TRBV5-1	TRBJ2-2
CASSGAPYNTEAFF	TRBV7-6	TRBJ1-1
CASSITDYSNQPQHF	TRBV19	TRBJ1-5
CASSLNDRLNTEAFF	TRBV7-3	TRBJ1-1
CASSYQSYGYTF	TRBV6-2/TRBV6-3	TRBJ1-2
CAWNRGLTETQYF	TRBV30	TRBJ2-5
CASSLGGAGGRNTEAFF	TRBV5-1	TRBJ1-1